This T cell receptor beta chain was profiled in a study of blood T cell repertoires in COVID-19. Study context: PBMCs, B-cell-depleted T cells, or T cells were the source of the cDNA or gDNA that made up the material.

Per the study methods: Amplifying reference gene primers gave estimates of nucleated cell counts. Profiling relied on immunoSEQ multiplex PCR, and the TCRdb table lists in-frame clones only, not all of them. Clonal size and the V and J genes are those of that table, whereas D and trimming came from the DNA. This repertoire shows under 50,000 clones, less than 85% found once; its top ten account for 4% to 5.5%. The receptor comes from a man aged 50 to 60 with active COVID-19. Sequencing used peripheral blood.

CDR3 DNA sequence: TGTGCCAGCAGCCAAAGGAGGGGAGTCACAGATACGCAGTATTTT. It encodes CASSQRRGVTDTQYF. The chain combines TRBV14 with TRBJ2-3; maybe TRBD2 (6 bases). The V end lost 2 bases, the J end lost 2 bases, and 11 bases lay between the germline ends. The CDR3 spans 15 residues. Germline V gene data show CDR1 as SGHDN and CDR2 as FVKESK.